What follows are 17 T cell receptor beta chains derived from one specimen sequenced in a study of T cells after yellow fever vaccination. A single record per CDR3 protein comes from TCRdb applying MiXCR to the 5' RACE reads. Altogether under 600,000 distinct CDR3 sequences are present, less than 25% being singletons, with the ten largest covering approximately 15%. Sequenced here: PBMCs, sampled about 21 days after the first yellow fever vaccination. The receptors were sampled from a man between 18 and 29 years old who received the YFV17D yellow fever vaccine.

In its sample, this clonotype was seen many times. The chain couples TRBV3-1 to TRBJ1-4; no clear D. V shed 3 bases and J shed 8 bases, with 13 bases lying between them. Looked up from germline, CDR1 is LGHDT and CDR2 is YNNKEL (reference sequence). This CDR3 is 14 amino acids long. The CDR3 DNA sequence: TGTGCCAGCAGCCAGAATCGACATTCCGAAAAACTGTTTTTT. Amino acid sequence: CASSQNRHSEKLFF.

V is TRBV28 and J is TRBJ1-4; D may be TRBD1 (5 bases). Trimming took off 3 bases at V and 8 bases at J, with 13 bases between the two ends. The CDR3 consists of 14 residues. Germline lookup yields CDR1 MDHEN and CDR2 SYDVKM. CDR3 coding DNA: TGTGCCAGCAGTTTGAGAGGGGTGGTGGAAAAACTGTTTTTT. Amino acid sequence: CASSLRGVVEKLFF.

This chain's CDR3 is CARTDRAKGLQETQYF. As DNA, the CDR3 is TGTGCCAGAACGGACAGGGCCAAGGGGCTTCAAGAGACCCAGTACTTC. The rearrangement links TRBV21-1 to TRBJ2-5; TRBD1, the table's D call, lacks a check against the DNA. TRBV21-1 is tagged as a pseudogene. The CDR3 is 16 amino acids.

This chain links TRBV10-3 with TRBJ1-1; maybe TRBD1 (6 bases). The CDR3 runs to 13 residues. Germline CDR1 reads ENHRY; CDR2 reads SYGVKD. Deletions cut 10 bases from V and 3 bases from J, with 15 bases between. This CDR3 is CATRGALDTEAFF. CDR3 coding DNA: TGTGCCACTCGGGGGGCGCTGGACACTGAAGCTTTCTTT.

The chain is built from TRBV7-9 and TRBJ1-3; unclear D gene. This CDR3 region has 14 residues. Germline lookup yields CDR1 SEHNR and CDR2 FQNEAQ (reference sequence). V gave up 5 bases and J gave up 6 bases, with 14 bases separating them. The CDR3: CASSLRALENTIYF. In DNA, the CDR3 is TGTGCCAGCAGCCTAAGGGCACTCGAAAACACCATATATTTT.

The CDR3 nucleotides are TGCGCCAGCAGCCTGTCGGAGGAGGGAAACATTCAGTACTTC. Translation gives CASSLSEEGNIQYF. The rearrangement uses TRBV5-1 and TRBJ2-4; D is possibly TRBD2 (6 bases). The V end lost 4 bases, the J end lost 6 bases, and 14 bases lay between the germline ends. From germline, CDR1 is SGHRS and CDR2 YFSETQ. The CDR3 loop spans 14 amino acids. The full variable domain, with the rest looked up from reference TRBV5-1 and TRBJ2-4, is KAGVTQTPRYLIKTRGQQVTLSCSPISGHRSVSWYQQTPGQGLQFLFEYFSETQRNKGNFPGRFSGRQFSNSRSEMNVSTLELGDSALYLCASSLSEEGNIQYFGAGTRLSVL.

The chain has TRBV12-3 or TRBV12-4 and TRBJ2-7; D possibly corresponds to TRBD2 (6 bases). The CDR3 totals 16 residues. V was shortened by 3 bases and J by 3 bases, with 18 bases between the two germline ends. The CDR3 reads CASSFVGLGLGYEQYF. CDR3 in DNA: TGTGCCAGCAGTTTTGTGGGACTCGGTTTGGGCTACGAGCAGTACTTC.

In this sample, this clonotype turned up a few times. The chain has TRBV7-9 and TRBJ2-3, with 13 nucleotides matching TRBD2. V was pared by 5 bases and J by 0 bases, with 5 bases of the junction left unmatched. Per the germline V gene, CDR1 is SEHNR and CDR2 is FQNEAQ (reference sequence). The CDR3 length is 17 residues. The CDR3 DNA reads TGTGCCAGCAGCCGGACTAGCGGGGGACCTAGCACAGATACGCAGTATTTT. This gives the protein CASSRTSGGPSTDTQYF.

This clonotype was picked up many times. This chain uses TRBV15 with TRBJ1-5, with D maybe TRBD1 (6 bases). This CDR3 has 14 residues. V was clipped by 1 base and J by 4 bases, with 8 bases between them. Germline assignment: CDR1 LNHNV and CDR2 YYDKDF (reference sequence). CDR3 nucleotides: TGTGCCACCAGCAGAGGACAGGAGAATCAGCCCCAGCATTTT. Protein sequence: CATSRGQENQPQHF.

This clonotype was seen a single time. This chain connects TRBV7-9 to TRBJ2-7; D unclear. With 3 bases removed from V and 0 bases from J, the gap between germline ends came to 9 bases. Germline V gene lookup returns CDR1 SEHNR and CDR2 FQNEAQ (reference sequence). This CDR3 contains 14 residues. The CDR3 nucleotides are TGTGCCAGCAGCTTGATTACCGTCTCCTACGAGCAGTACTTC. It is translated as CASSLITVSYEQYF.

The CDR3 coding sequence is TGTGCCAGCGATTCTCCCCTCGGGGGAGATACGCAGTATTTT. Translating gives CASDSPLGGDTQYF. The genes are TRBV28 and TRBJ2-3; D possibly corresponds to TRBD2 (6 bases). CDR1 and CDR2 (germline): MDHEN, SYDVKM. Trimming removed 8 bases from V and 5 bases from J, with 17 bases in between. CDR3 size: 14 residues.

The chain combines TRBV29-1 with TRBJ2-1, with 7 bases that match TRBD2. Germline V gives CDR1 SQVTM, CDR2 ANQGSEA. The junction had 9 bases not matched to a gene; V was cut back by 6 bases and J by 10 bases. There are 12 residues in the CDR3. The CDR3 DNA reads TGCAGCGTATGGACTAGTTTGTTGGAGCAGTTCTTC. It yields the protein CSVWTSLLEQFF.

The chain joins TRBV7-2 to TRBJ2-7; D not resolved. With 7 bases removed from V and 0 bases from J, the gap between germline ends came to 16 bases. Germline V gives CDR1 SGHTA, CDR2 FQGNSA. This CDR3 contains 15 residues. Here the CDR3 DNA reads TGTGCCAGCACCCCCTCCACGTATAGCTCCTACGAGCAGTACTTC. Its translation: CASTPSTYSSYEQYF.

This clonotype showed up just a few times. CDR3 nucleotides: TGTGCCAGCAGCTTTACTACCACAGATACGCAGTATTTT. It codes for CASSFTTTDTQYF. The chain is built from TRBV9 and TRBJ2-3; D is unclear. V lost 4 bases to trimming and J lost 2 bases, with 8 bases between them. The CDR3 spans 13 residues. Germline CDR1 reads SGDLS; CDR2 reads YYNGEE.

In this sample, this clonotype turned up a few times. DNA for the CDR3: TGTGCCAGCAGTTACAATATTCCAGGGCTGACTGAAGCTTTCTTT. It specifies CASSYNIPGLTEAFF. V and J are TRBV6-5 and TRBJ1-1, with D maybe TRBD1 (5 bases). Germline values: CDR1 MNHEY, CDR2 SVGAGI. This CDR3 region has 15 residues. Trimming took 2 bases from V and 5 from J, leaving 15 bases between them.

V usage is TRBV5-5 and J usage is TRBJ1-1; D is unclear. V gave up 4 bases and J gave up 1 base, with 11 bases separating them. This CDR3 is 14 amino acids long. Germline V gene lookup returns CDR1 SGHKS and CDR2 YYEKEE (reference sequence). The CDR3 DNA sequence: TGTGCCAGCAGCCATATGGGCCAGAACACTGAAGCTTTCTTT. Translating it yields CASSHMGQNTEAFF.

The rearrangement joins TRBV7-2 to TRBJ2-1, with TRBD1 matching over 8 bases. CDR3 size: 16 residues. CDR1 and CDR2 (germline): SGHTA, FQGNSA. J lost 0 bases, V lost 3 bases, and 4 bases had no gene match. The DNA for the CDR3 is TGTGCCAGCAGCTTTAGACAGGGGCGCTCCTACAATGAGCAGTTCTTC. Its translation is CASSFRQGRSYNEQFF. The whole variable domain, remainder taken from reference TRBV7-2 and TRBJ2-1, is GAGVSQSPSNKVTEKGKDVELRCDPISGHTALYWYRQSLGQGLEFLIYFQGNSAPDKSGLPSDRFSAERTGGSVSTLTIQRTQQEDSAVYLCASSFRQGRSYNEQFFGPGTRLTVL.